Listed here are 25 T cell receptor beta chains from one sample, sequenced in a study of blood T cell repertoires in COVID-19. TCRdb's copy holds only in-frame clones and misses some; the assay was immunoSEQ multiplex PCR. Among hundreds of thousands of clones listed, about nine tenths were seen once. The sequenced material came from peripheral blood. These receptor sequences come from a woman under 40 with COVID-19, enrolled during active disease.

This sequence joins TRBV28 and TRBJ2-3; 10 nucleotides line up with TRBD1. This CDR3 spans 15 amino acids. CDR1 and CDR2 (germline): MDHEN, SYDVKM. V was pared by 5 bases and J by 6 bases, with 8 bases of the junction left unmatched. Here the CDR3 DNA reads TGTGCCAGCAGTGAGGGGACAGGGGTATTCGATACGCAGTATTTT. It is translated as CASSEGTGVFDTQYF.

This sequence joins TRBV5-4 and TRBJ1-6, with 7 bases that match TRBD1. From germline, CDR1 is SGHNT and CDR2 YYREEE (reference sequence). The CDR3 consists of 14 residues. The junction had 11 bases not matched to a gene; V was cut back by 6 bases and J by 11 bases. CDR3: CASTTGQASAPLHF. As DNA, the CDR3 is TGTGCCAGCACAACCGGACAGGCCTCGGCACCCCTCCACTTT.

This chain links TRBV5-1 with TRBJ1-6, with 8 bases identical to TRBD1. The length of the CDR3 is 16 residues. Germline CDR1 is SGHRS and CDR2 is YFSETQ. J gave up 7 bases and V 0 bases, and 6 bases lay outside the gene matches. DNA for the CDR3: TGCGCCAGCAGCTTGGCAGGGGGCCGGTTCAATTCACCCCTCCACTTT. Amino acids: CASSLAGGRFNSPLHF.

The chain has TRBV4-1 and TRBJ2-1; TRBD1 matches 12 bases. Trimming took 4 bases from V and 5 from J; bases not matched to a gene: 6. Germline V gene sequence: CDR1 MGHRA, CDR2 YSYEKL. There are 16 residues in the CDR3. The CDR3 is CASSPLGQGANNEQFF. CDR3 DNA sequence: TGCGCCAGCAGCCCATTGGGACAGGGGGCGAACAATGAGCAGTTCTTC.

The gene calls are TRBV2 and TRBJ2-5; 7 bases map to TRBD1. Germline trimming cut 8 bases from V and 2 bases from J; bases unmatched to any gene: 8. Germline lookup yields CDR1 SNHLY and CDR2 FYNNEI. The CDR3 is 14 residues long. The CDR3 DNA follows: TGTGCCAGCCATCGCCGGGACAGACAAGAGACCCAGTACTTC. The encoded protein is CASHRRDRQETQYF.

J is TRBJ1-2 and V is TRBV19; no reliable D call. Trimming took off 9 bases at V and 2 bases at J, with 10 bases between the two ends. Germline loops: CDR1 LNHDA, CDR2 SQIVND (reference sequence). The CDR3 runs to 12 residues. CDR3 sequence reads: CASLTGNYGYTF. CDR3 sequence (DNA): TGTGCCAGCCTTACGGGGAACTATGGCTACACCTTC.

The chain carries TRBV2 and TRBJ2-3, with D possibly being TRBD1 (7 bases). V lost 4 bases to trimming and J lost 4 bases, with 12 bases between them. The CDR3 is 14 residues long. The V gene's germline CDR1 is SNHLY and CDR2 FYNNEI. The CDR3 sequence is CASSVGRGADTQYF. CDR3 in DNA: TGTGCCAGCAGTGTGGGCAGGGGGGCAGATACGCAGTATTTT.

This clone appeared a single time. The CDR3 nucleotides are TGTGCCAGCAGCCAAGCCCCAGGGGGTCGAAACTTTTATGGCTACACCTTC. This encodes CASSQAPGGRNFYGYTF. The J gene is TRBJ1-2, the V gene TRBV14, with 7 bases identical to TRBD1. The CDR3 runs to 17 residues. With V trimmed by 1 base and J by 5 bases, 13 bases remained unmatched. Germline V gene sequence: CDR1 SGHDN, CDR2 FVKESK.

For the CDR3, the DNA is TGCGCCAGCAGTGAGAATCAATTCACAGATACGCAGTATTTT. Translating gives CASSENQFTDTQYF. The chain joins TRBV5-1 to TRBJ2-3; unclear D gene. This CDR3 is 14 amino acids long. Trimming took 5 bases from V and 2 from J, leaving 12 bases between them. The V gene's germline CDR1 is SGHRS and CDR2 YFSETQ. The whole variable domain, filled in from reference TRBV5-1 and TRBJ2-3, reads KAGVTQTPRYLIKTRGQQVTLSCSPISGHRSVSWYQQTPGQGLQFLFEYFSETQRNKGNFPGRFSGRQFSNSRSEMNVSTLELGDSALYLCASSENQFTDTQYFGPGTRLTVL.

The gene calls are TRBV12-3 or TRBV12-4 and TRBJ2-1; possibly TRBD1 for D (6 bases). Trimming stripped 4 bases from V and 7 bases from J, with 11 bases between. The CDR3 is 13 residues long. The CDR3 nucleotides read TGTGCCAGCAGTTCATACAGGGAAAATGAGCAGTTCTTC. It translates to CASSSYRENEQFF.

The V gene is TRBV4-2, the J gene TRBJ2-5; TRBD2 matches at 12 bases. The J segment lost 1 base and the V segment lost 4 bases, leaving 4 bases of the junction unmatched. Germline lookup yields CDR1 LGHNA and CDR2 YNFKEQ. This CDR3 is built from 16 residues. In DNA form, the CDR3 reads TGTGCCAGCAGCCTCGGGACTAGCGGGTTCCAAGAGACCCAGTACTTC. This encodes CASSLGTSGFQETQYF.

There are a few counts of this clone. V and J are TRBV29-1 and TRBJ2-5, with TRBD2 as a possible D gene (7 bases). V lost 6 bases to trimming and J lost 9 bases, with 17 bases between them. Germline assignment: CDR1 SQVTM and CDR2 ANQGSEA. The CDR3 is 12 amino acids. CDR3 loop: CSVGGASEAQYF. CDR3 DNA: TGCAGCGTGGGGGGGGCTAGCGAGGCCCAGTACTTC. The full variable domain, its missing parts supplied by reference TRBV29-1 and TRBJ2-5, is SAVISQKPSRDICQRGTSLTIQCQVDSQVTMMFWYRQQPGQSLTLIATANQGSEATYESGFVIDKFPISRPNLTFSTLTVSNMSPEDSSIYLCSVGGASEAQYFGPGTRLLVL.

The chain combines TRBV5-4 with TRBJ1-1; 8 bases agree with TRBD1. This CDR3 is built from 15 residues. CDR1 and CDR2 from the germline V gene are SGHNT and YYREEE (reference sequence). The J segment lost 7 bases and the V segment lost 4 bases, leaving 12 bases of the junction unmatched. The CDR3 DNA reads TGTGCCAGCAGCCCAGGGGGCAGGTACGAGGATGAAGCTTTCTTT. Amino acid sequence: CASSPGGRYEDEAFF.

The chain joins TRBV28 to TRBJ1-2; 9 bases are a match to TRBD1. V gave up 6 bases and J gave up 2 bases; unmatched junction bases: 4. Germline V CDR1 and CDR2: MDHEN, SYDVKM. The CDR3 totals 14 residues. DNA of the CDR3: TGTGCCAGCAGCGGGGGGACAGGGAACTATGGCTACACCTTC. Amino acid sequence: CASSGGTGNYGYTF.

The rearrangement uses TRBV2 and TRBJ2-1; 15 bases fit TRBD2. The V and J ends lost 8 bases and 4 bases, in that order; junction bases with no gene match: 6. In germline, CDR1 is SNHLY, CDR2 FYNNEI. The CDR3 covers 16 residues. The CDR3 region is CASWTSGGAIYNEQFF. The DNA of the CDR3 is TGTGCCAGCTGGACTAGCGGGGGGGCTATTTACAATGAGCAGTTCTTC.

The genes are TRBV29-1 and TRBJ1-1; D is unclear. Trimming cost V 5 bases and J 8 bases, with 18 bases left between them. Germline CDR1 and CDR2: SQVTM and ANQGSEA. The CDR3 has 13 amino acids. The CDR3, as DNA: TGCAGCGTTCCCCGCCCGATCGGGGAAGAAGCTTTCTTT. Its translation: CSVPRPIGEEAFF.

The genes are TRBV4-1 and TRBJ2-4; D is perhaps TRBD1 (5 bases). This CDR3 comprises 15 residues. The V end lost 5 bases, the J end lost 1 base, and 12 bases lay between the germline ends. Germline V gene sequence: CDR1 MGHRA, CDR2 YSYEKL. The CDR3 sequence is CASSYGAGAKNIQYF. CDR3 nucleotides: TGCGCCAGCAGCTATGGGGCTGGGGCCAAAAACATTCAGTACTTC.

To note about this clone: The sample contains more than one DNA sequence encoding this CDR3. The chain recombines TRBV5-1 with TRBJ1-6, with a possible D match to TRBD1 (5 bases). The germline V and J ends were trimmed by 0 bases and 10 bases, with 11 bases remaining between them. The germline CDR1 and CDR2 sequences are SGHRS and YFSETQ. The CDR3 has 14 amino acids. CDR3 nucleotide sequence: TGCGCCAGCAGCTTGGCCGGGCGGGGGTCACCCCTCCACTTT. Translated, it gives CASSLAGRGSPLHF.

This chain uses TRBV11-2 with TRBJ1-2, with 7 bases aligning to TRBD1. The germline gives CDR1 SGHAT, CDR2 FQNNGV. The trim removed 3 bases at V and 3 bases at J, leaving 1 base unmatched. The CDR3 has 13 amino acids. In nucleotides, the CDR3 is TGTGCCAGCAGCTTCACAGGGGACTATGGCTACACCTTC. Translating gives CASSFTGDYGYTF.

CDR3 region: CASSGGGSSYNEQFF. CDR3 coding DNA: TGTGCCAGTAGCGGCGGAGGGAGCTCCTACAATGAGCAGTTCTTC. The rearrangement joins TRBV19 to TRBJ2-1, with TRBD2 as a possible D gene (6 bases). V lost 6 bases and J lost 0, with 12 bases in between. CDR1 and CDR2 from the germline V gene are LNHDA and SQIVND (reference sequence). The CDR3 sequence is 15 residues long.

The V gene is TRBV19, the J gene TRBJ2-6; the match to TRBD1 covers 8 bases. The CDR3 length is 14 residues. The V gene end was trimmed by 8 bases and the J gene end by 4 bases; junction bases not matched to a gene: 4. Germline V gives CDR1 LNHDA, CDR2 SQIVND (reference sequence). For the CDR3, the DNA is TGTGCCAGTGGACAGGGATTGGGGGCCAACGTCCTGACTTTC. As protein: CASGQGLGANVLTF.

V is TRBV4-1 and J is TRBJ1-1; D gene uncertain. This CDR3 region has 13 residues. Trimming took off 0 bases at V and 1 base at J, with 3 bases between the two ends. Looked up from germline, CDR1 is MGHRA and CDR2 is YSYEKL. CDR3 DNA: TGCGCCAGCAGCCAAGATAAGAACACTGAAGCTTTCTTT. Translating gives CASSQDKNTEAFF.

This clone occurred a few times. The chain uses TRBV4-1 and TRBJ2-7; a possible D gene is TRBD1 (7 bases). The CDR3 has 16 residues. CDR1 is MGHRA, CDR2 YSYEKL, per germline. The V gene lost 3 bases and the J gene lost 7 bases, with 22 bases spanning the gap. Here the CDR3 DNA reads TGCGCCAGCAGCCATGCCCGCGCGGCAGGGGGGCTGGAGCAGTACTTC. This encodes CASSHARAAGGLEQYF.

This clone was seen just once. V and J are TRBV7-6 and TRBJ2-7, with 9 bases lining up with TRBD1. The CDR3 runs to 15 residues. Germline assignment: CDR1 SGHVS and CDR2 FNYEAQ. With 4 bases clipped from V and 4 bases from J, the junction kept 8 bases outside the gene matches. CDR3 in DNA: TGTGCCAGCAGCTCCCCGGACAGGGGAGAGTACGAGCAGTACTTC. Protein: CASSSPDRGEYEQYF.

DNA of the CDR3: TGTGCCAGCAGGCCGCTCCGGGACAGGGAAGGCTACGAGCAGTACTTC. Protein sequence: CASRPLRDREGYEQYF. J is TRBJ2-7 and V is TRBV27, with 9 bases aligning to TRBD1. The CDR3 sequence is 16 residues long. Trimming at V came to 6 bases and at J to 3 bases, leaving 12 bases not matched to a gene. Germline V gene sequence: CDR1 MNHEY, CDR2 SMNVEV (reference sequence).